The source of this T cell receptor (beta chain) is a study of Graves' ophthalmopathy and Graves' hyperthyroidism. About this clonotype: Antigen unknown.

Physicians reached a diagnosis by relying on clinical symptoms, serum thyroxine, TRAb, thyroid ultrasound and orbital computed tomography. Researchers took RNA transcripts and amplified TCR beta CDR3 regions from them. First-round RT-PCR used HTBI primers; second-round multiplex PCR followed. Each CDR3 protein gets one entry after TCRdb re-called the multiplex PCR reads with MiXCR. The table lists 500,000 to 600,000 distinct CDR3 sequences, 35% to 40% of them singletons. General observations from the study: In blood, most expanded thyroid clonotypes above 0.001 frequency were also detected. Sensitivity of 87.88% and specificity of about 81% were achieved when a 13-signature model separated ophthalmopathy from stable hyperthyroidism.

This CDR3 has 15 amino acids. Trimming took 5 bases from V and 5 from J; bases not matched to a gene: 12. The V gene's germline CDR1 is DFQATT and CDR2 SNEGSKA (reference sequence). The sequencing sample was made of peripheral blood or thyroid tissue (not recorded which). The gene calls are TRBV20-1 and TRBJ1-5; 7 nucleotides agree with TRBD1. This receptor was taken from an adult man with Graves' hyperthyroidism. The CDR3 sequence is CSAVRNRGRDQPQHF. The CDR3 nucleotides are TGCAGTGCTGTTCGGAACAGGGGTAGGGATCAGCCCCAGCATTTT.